The present T cell receptor (beta chain) was sequenced within a study of radiation and T cells in renal cell carcinoma. For this clone: Its antigen is unknown.

The treatment: 15 Gy SBRT to primary tumor, nephrectomy 4 weeks later. Produced via immunoSEQ multiplex PCR; TCRdb's table is partial and in-frame only. The profile shows nearly 20,000 clones, less than 70% of them singletons. Trimming removed 5 bases from V and 0 bases from J; junction bases left unmatched: 2. The CDR3 has 15 residues. Germline V CDR1 and CDR2: MNHNY, SVGAGI (reference sequence). Overall study results and limits: In blood, top tumor clones expanded by 2 weeks, shrinking by 4.

This material consisted of tumor tissue, taken from a patient whose treatment included radiotherapy and nephrectomy. The chain carries TRBV6-6 and TRBJ2-1; 9 nucleotides agree with TRBD1. The clonotype originates from a woman aged 70-85 years with renal cell carcinoma. In nucleotides, the CDR3 is TGTGCCAGCAGTAGACAGGGGGTCTCCTACAATGAGCAGTTCTTC. This sequence encodes CASSRQGVSYNEQFF.